The following is a T cell receptor (beta chain) sequence with its context. This sample is part of a study of monozygotic twins with inflammatory bowel disease. Germline CDR1 is LGHNA and CDR2 is YSLEER. CDR3 size: 18 residues. TCRdb reanalyzed the 5' RACE reads, giving one entry per CDR3 protein sequence and no DNA. The listing contains 120,000 to 150,000 distinct CDR3 sequences. The rearrangement uses TRBV4-3 and TRBJ2-5; TCRdb names TRBD2, which stays unverified in the absence of DNA. This sequence was found in a human donor with ulcerative colitis or Crohn's disease, or a healthy co-twin of an affected twin (not recorded which). Source material: blood. The CDR3 loop is CASSQGWLAGGPEETQYF.